The sequence of this T cell receptor (beta chain) was determined in a study of blood T cells in healthy people across ages. Alongside a J-beta primer mix, a sample-barcoded 5' primer served in a second PCR lasting roughly 7 to 11 cycles. TCRdb ran MiXCR on the 5' RACE reads and lists one entry per CDR3 protein. The table has about 290,000 distinct CDR3 sequences, roughly 26% seen once. This clonotype was observed a handful of times. Trimming took off 1 base at V and 8 bases at J, with 14 bases between the two ends. The germline gives CDR1 DFQATT, CDR2 SNEGSKA (reference sequence). The CDR3 has 13 residues.

This TCR came from a woman in her 70s in good health. The rearrangement joins TRBV20-1 to TRBJ1-2; maybe TRBD1 (6 bases). Sequencing was performed on blood. DNA for the CDR3: TGCAGTGCTAGAGTGTCGGGGGGCGGCGGCTACACCTTC. Its translation: CSARVSGGGGYTF.